This TCR beta chain was captured by sequencing in a study of blood T cell repertoires in COVID-19. Study-level background: In each case, the material was cDNA or gDNA derived from T cells, B-cell-depleted T cells, or PBMCs.

Repertoires were generated with immunoSEQ multiplex PCR, while TCRdb's copy carries only in-frame clones and drops some. The table shows about 250,000 clones, with almost 85% occurring only once. Germline V gene lookup returns CDR1 SGHNT and CDR2 YYREEE (reference sequence). The V and J ends lost 2 bases and 5 bases respectively, with 13 bases between them. CDR3 size: 14 residues. What was sequenced was peripheral blood. This clonotype was sampled from a man aged 50 or older with active or convalescent COVID-19. J is TRBJ2-5 and V is TRBV5-4, with D possibly TRBD1 on 7 matching bases. Here the CDR3 DNA reads TGTGCCAGCAGCTTTGAGACAGGGAGGGAGACCCAGTACTTC. It encodes CASSFETGRETQYF.